These 15 T cell receptor beta chains came from one sample sequenced in a study of regulatory T cells in long-lasting Graves disease. Noted time point: persistent/refractory GD, antithyroid drugs over 5 years with positive TRAb. The TCR library used RNA extracted from PBMCs. Sequencing libraries for TCR beta were prepared with iRepertoire HTBI primers and Arm-PCR of CDR3 regions. In TCRdb, the multiplex PCR reads were re-called with MiXCR into one record per CDR3 protein. The table has about 400,000 distinct CDR3 sequences, 20% to 25% seen once. The sample consisted of peripheral blood mononuclear cells (PBMCs), taken when the disease was refractory, from a patient treated with antithyroid drugs. All receptors come from a female donor with Graves disease.

The V call is TRBV20-1, the J call TRBJ2-5; possible D gene TRBD1, 6 bases. Looked up from germline, CDR1 is DFQATT and CDR2 is SNEGSKA (reference sequence). Trimming took 7 bases from V and 5 from J, leaving 14 bases between them. This CDR3 is 12 amino acids long. The CDR3 protein is CSVLSGVETQYF. The CDR3 nucleotides read TGCAGTGTCTTATCAGGGGTGGAGACCCAGTACTTC.

This clonotype was seen a single time. This chain connects TRBV4-1 to TRBJ1-1, with TRBD1 matching 8 bases. From germline, CDR1 is MGHRA and CDR2 YSYEKL. Trimming at V came to 6 bases and at J to 5 bases, leaving 8 bases not matched to a gene. This CDR3 region has 14 residues. CDR3: CASRIGQGNTEAFF. CDR3 bases: TGCGCCAGCAGAATAGGACAGGGAAATACTGAAGCTTTCTTT.

The gene calls are TRBV7-9 and TRBJ1-6, with D possibly being TRBD1 (6 bases). CDR3 length: 17 residues. Trimming removed 6 bases at V and 7 bases at J, with 22 bases between. Germline-derived CDR1 and CDR2 are SEHNR and FQNEAQ (reference sequence). The CDR3 region is CASSPSPGQGINSPLHF. The CDR3 DNA is TGTGCCAGCAGTCCCTCCCCGGGTCAGGGGATCAATTCACCCCTCCACTTT.

To note about this clonotype: Since a much larger clone is just one base distant, this may be a read error. The chain combines TRBV30 with TRBJ2-2, with D unresolved. This CDR3 contains 16 residues. The V and J ends lost 0 bases and 2 bases respectively, with 13 bases between them. CDR1 and CDR2 from the germline V gene are GTSNPN and SVGIG (reference sequence). The CDR3 reads CAWSVIAWTNTGELFF. CDR3 DNA: TGTGCCTGGAGTGTGATCGCCTGGACCAACACCGGGGAGCTGTTTTTT.

V gene TRBV7-9 combines with J gene TRBJ1-2; the match to TRBD1 covers 9 bases. In germline, CDR1 is SEHNR, CDR2 FQNEAQ (reference sequence). With 5 bases clipped from V and 2 bases from J, the junction kept 15 bases outside the gene matches. The length of the CDR3 is 18 residues. CDR3 sequence: CASSLDRGVNYNNYGYTF. CDR3 DNA: TGTGCCAGCAGCCTGGACAGGGGAGTCAACTACAACAACTATGGCTACACCTTC.

V usage is TRBV20-1 and J usage is TRBJ2-7; tentatively, D is TRBD2 (7 bases). The CDR3 has 15 residues. From germline, CDR1 is DFQATT and CDR2 SNEGSKA (reference sequence). Trimming took 2 bases from V and 6 from J, leaving 20 bases between them. The CDR3 reads CSARTAGRGTSEQYF. As DNA, the CDR3 is TGCAGTGCTAGAACTGCGGGGAGGGGGACGTCCGAGCAGTACTTC.

This clonotype was seen at least ten times. J is TRBJ2-4 and V is TRBV2; 12 nucleotides align to TRBD2. This CDR3 contains 13 residues. The V segment lost 8 bases and the J segment 7 bases; nucleotides outside the gene matches: 3. Germline values: CDR1 SNHLY, CDR2 FYNNEI. The CDR3 loop reads CASRTSGTNIQYF. CDR3 sequence (DNA): TGTGCCAGCCGGACTAGCGGGACGAACATTCAGTACTTC.

This clonotype showed up many times. The genes are TRBV28 and TRBJ2-7; 9 bases map to TRBD1. The J segment lost 5 bases and the V segment lost 6 bases, leaving 14 bases of the junction unmatched. This CDR3 contains 16 residues. CDR1 MDHEN and CDR2 SYDVKM come from the germline V gene. DNA of the CDR3: TGTGCCAGCAGCGGTTGGGGGACAGGGTTTCTTCACGAGCAGTACTTC. The encoded protein is CASSGWGTGFLHEQYF.

This clonotype was found a few times. This chain joins TRBV2 and TRBJ2-5, with D unresolved. Germline V CDR1 and CDR2: SNHLY, FYNNEI. V lost 5 bases, J lost 1 base, and 20 bases lay in between. CDR3 length: 17 amino acids. CDR3 DNA: TGTGCCAGCAGTAAATATTTATTAGGAACCCTCCAAGAGACCCAGTACTTC. The encoded protein is CASSKYLLGTLQETQYF. The full variable domain, its missing parts supplied by reference TRBV2 and TRBJ2-5, is EPEVTQTPSHQVTQMGQEVILRCVPISNHLYFYWYRQILGQKVEFLVSFYNNEISEKSEIFDDQFSVERPDGSNFTLKIRSTKLEDSAMYFCASSKYLLGTLQETQYFGPGTRLLVL.

This clonotype was seen only a few times. The CDR3 end shows no conserved phenylalanine or tryptophan, and so a read error is likely. The chain is built from TRBV5-4 and TRBJ2-5; 9 bases agree with TRBD2. Unmatched junction bases numbered 6, after V lost 4 bases and J lost 2 bases. The CDR3 length is 15 residues. CDR1 and CDR2 from the germline V gene are SGHNT and YYREEE (reference sequence). CDR3 in amino acids: CASSPASGRQETQYL. In nucleotides, the CDR3 is TGTGCCAGCAGCCCCGCCAGCGGGAGGCAAGAGACCCAGTACCTC.

V gene TRBV6-1 combines with J gene TRBJ1-1, with TRBD1 as a possible D gene (5 bases). There are 16 residues in the CDR3. Per germline, CDR1 MNHNS and CDR2 SASEGT. The V end lost 0 bases, the J end lost 0 bases, and 11 bases lay between the germline ends. Here the CDR3 reads CASSEATGLVNTEAFF. The DNA of the CDR3 is TGTGCCAGCAGTGAAGCGACGGGGCTGGTGAACACTGAAGCTTTCTTT.

This clonotype has only a few counts. This sequence joins TRBV9 and TRBJ1-1; a weak D match, TRBD1 (6 bases). Germline-derived CDR1 and CDR2 are SGDLS and YYNGEE. The CDR3 is 16 amino acids. V was pared by 3 bases and J by 2 bases, with 17 bases between. CDR3 bases: TGTGCCAGCAGCGCCTCGGGGCGGGGGCCTAACACTGAAGCTTTCTTT. It codes for CASSASGRGPNTEAFF.

Many counts were recorded for this clonotype. This chain uses TRBV28 with TRBJ1-2, with TRBD1 matching 8 bases. The CDR3 contains 16 residues. Germline-derived CDR1 and CDR2 are MDHEN and SYDVKM. V gave up 4 bases and J gave up 8 bases; unmatched junction bases: 15. CDR3 DNA: TGTGCCAGCAGTTCTAACCTATTTTTACAGGGGGGCGGCTACACCTTC. Translating gives CASSSNLFLQGGGYTF.

This clonotype has only a few counts. This chain uses TRBV20-1 with TRBJ1-6; D unclear. Germline V gene lookup returns CDR1 DFQATT and CDR2 SNEGSKA (reference sequence). CDR3 length: 14 amino acids. V was clipped by 1 base and J by 6 bases, with 10 bases between them. CDR3 region: CSARVPRANSPLHF. The CDR3 DNA follows: TGCAGTGCTAGAGTCCCCCGGGCTAATTCACCCCTCCACTTT.

This clonotype was counted many times. The chain carries TRBV6-2 or TRBV6-3 and TRBJ2-7, with 12 bases that match TRBD2. V gave up 2 bases and J gave up 7 bases; unmatched junction bases: 6. The germline V gene encodes CDR1 MNHEY and CDR2 SVGEGT. The CDR3 sequence is 15 residues long. The CDR3 nucleotides read TGTGCCAGCAGTTACGGCTCTAGCGGGAGGGAAGAGCAGTACTTC. Its protein product is CASSYGSSGREEQYF.